Here is one TCR beta chain with its context. This sample was taken from a study of technical replicates of blood from several donors. This CDR3 contains 14 residues. Germline V gene lookup returns CDR1 SEHNR and CDR2 FQNEAQ (reference sequence). Trimming at V came to 4 bases and at J to 2 bases, leaving 5 bases not matched to a gene. The table came from immunoSEQ multiplex PCR; TCRdb's copy has only in-frame clones and leaves some out. Among several thousand clones listed, 90% to 97% were seen once. The sample comprised PBMCs. The chain employs TRBV7-9 and TRBJ2-7, with 7 bases that match TRBD2. This clonotype was sampled from a human donor in good health. CDR3 sequence reads: CASSSSAGPYEQYF. DNA of the CDR3: TGTGCCAGCAGCTCATCAGCGGGACCCTACGAGCAGTACTTC.